Below are 24 T cell receptor beta chains sequenced from a single sample in a study of blood T cell repertoires in COVID-19. Some clones are missing from TCRdb's copy, which holds only in-frame ones; the method was immunoSEQ multiplex PCR. Of roughly 140,000 clones in the sample, just over 85% were seen once. The sample comprised peripheral blood. These receptors all stem from a man between 65 and 85 years old with acute or convalescent COVID-19.

The chain links TRBV27 to TRBJ2-3; TRBD2 aligns across 11 bases. V was clipped by 3 bases and J by 3 bases; unmatched bases: 2. This CDR3 contains 15 residues. The germline V gene has CDR1 MNHEY and CDR2 SMNVEV (reference sequence). Here the CDR3 DNA reads TGTGCCAGCAGTTTTACTAGCGGGAGTACAGATACGCAGTATTTT. Residues: CASSFTSGSTDTQYF.

V and J are TRBV7-3 and TRBJ2-1; 12 bases are a match to TRBD2. The germline CDR1 and CDR2 sequences are SGHTA and FQGTGA. The CDR3 length is 19 residues. The trim removed 5 bases at V and 0 bases at J, leaving 11 bases unmatched. The CDR3 loop is CASSPGSLAGGSSYNEQFF. The DNA of the CDR3 is TGTGCCAGCAGCCCCGGGTCGCTAGCGGGAGGGAGCTCCTACAATGAGCAGTTCTTC. Full variable domain (rest looked up from reference TRBV7-3 and TRBJ2-1): GAGVSQTPSNKVTEKGKYVELRCDPISGHTALYWYRQSLGQGPEFLIYFQGTGAADDSGLPNDRFFAVRPEGSVSTLKIQRTERGDSAVYLCASSPGSLAGGSSYNEQFFGPGTRLTVL.

CDR3 coding DNA: TGTGCCAGTAGCCAGGGTACAACTAATGAAAAACTGTTTTTT. Its protein product is CASSQGTTNEKLFF. The J gene is TRBJ1-4, the V gene TRBV19, with D possibly being TRBD1 (5 bases). Germline V CDR1 and CDR2: LNHDA, SQIVND (reference sequence). Trimming took off 6 bases at V and 0 bases at J, with 8 bases between the two ends. This CDR3 region has 14 residues.

The chain employs TRBV29-1 and TRBJ2-7; D is uncertain. This CDR3 has 12 residues. V lost 7 bases and J lost 4, with 14 bases in between. Germline CDR1 reads SQVTM; CDR2 reads ANQGSEA. The CDR3: CSAKTARYEQYF. Here the CDR3 DNA reads TGCAGCGCGAAAACAGCCAGATACGAGCAGTACTTC.

The chain combines TRBV28 with TRBJ1-1; 8 positions match TRBD1. The CDR3 consists of 15 residues. With V trimmed by 5 bases and J by 1 base, 6 bases remained unmatched. The V gene's germline CDR1 is MDHEN and CDR2 SYDVKM. The CDR3 reads CASSLSGTGNTEAFF. The CDR3 bases are TGTGCCAGCAGTCTATCCGGGACAGGGAACACTGAAGCTTTCTTT.

V and J are TRBV2 and TRBJ1-5; 12 nucleotides line up with TRBD1. V shed 6 bases, J shed 6 bases, and the junction held 6 bases outside the gene matches. The CDR3 sequence is 15 residues long. Germline V lookup: CDR1 SNHLY, CDR2 FYNNEI. CDR3 DNA: TGTGCCAGCAGGGGGACAGGGGGCTCAGTTCAGCCCCAGCATTTT. This encodes CASRGTGGSVQPQHF.

The chain uses TRBV10-3 and TRBJ2-7; 9 bases are a match to TRBD2. The CDR3 has 13 residues. Germline V gene lookup returns CDR1 ENHRY and CDR2 SYGVKD. Trimming took 11 bases from V and 4 from J; bases not matched to a gene: 9. The CDR3 region has the DNA TGTGCCGCCATAGCGGGGGTGGGGTACGAGCAGTACTTC. This gives the protein CAAIAGVGYEQYF.

In this sample, this clone turned up once. The V and J genes are TRBV7-2 and TRBJ2-1, with 11 bases lining up with TRBD1. Germline trimming cut 5 bases from V and 4 bases from J; bases unmatched to any gene: 1. The CDR3 has 14 residues. CDR1 is SGHTA and CDR2 is FQGNSA in the germline V gene. This CDR3 reads CASSGQGAYNEQFF. DNA of the CDR3: TGTGCCAGCAGCGGACAGGGGGCGTACAATGAGCAGTTCTTC.

The rearrangement joins TRBV19 to TRBJ1-2; no firm D call. Trimming pared 7 bases from V and 8 bases from J, leaving 17 bases between. The CDR3 spans 13 residues. Germline V gene lookup returns CDR1 LNHDA and CDR2 SQIVND (reference sequence). This CDR3 reads CASTVRVGNGYTF. The CDR3 DNA follows: TGTGCCAGTACGGTGAGGGTGGGAAACGGCTACACCTTC.

The chain combines TRBV4-3 with TRBJ1-3, with D unresolved. V lost 0 bases, J lost 0 bases, and 9 bases lay in between. The CDR3 has 16 residues. CDR1 LGHNA and CDR2 YSLEER come from the germline V gene. The CDR3 coding sequence is TGCGCCAGCAGCCAAGAATTGGGCAGCTCTGGAAACACCATATATTTT. As protein: CASSQELGSSGNTIYF.

This rearrangement joins TRBV6-5 to TRBJ2-1, with 14 bases lining up with TRBD2. V shed 5 bases, J shed 8 bases, and the junction held 5 bases outside the gene matches. Germline lookup yields CDR1 MNHEY and CDR2 SVGAGI. The CDR3 contains 15 residues. CDR3 bases: TGTGCCAGCAGTCCTCCGGGACTAGCGGGAGATGAGCAGTTCTTC. Its translation is CASSPPGLAGDEQFF.

V usage is TRBV7-3 and J usage is TRBJ2-3, with 8 bases fitting TRBD2. With V trimmed by 5 bases and J by 1 base, 5 bases remained unmatched. This CDR3 comprises 15 residues. The germline CDR1 and CDR2 sequences are SGHTA and FQGTGA. CDR3 residues: CASSDLAGGTDTQYF. In DNA, the CDR3 is TGTGCCAGCAGCGACCTAGCGGGTGGCACAGATACGCAGTATTTT.

This clone was detected only a few times. This chain's CDR3 is CASSQTGVWDTGELFF. The DNA of the CDR3 is TGTGCCAGCAGCCAGACAGGGGTTTGGGACACCGGGGAGCTGTTTTTT. The chain uses TRBV14 and TRBJ2-2; 8 bases align to TRBD1. In germline, CDR1 is SGHDN, CDR2 FVKESK. The CDR3 extends over 16 amino acids. V lost 3 bases and J lost 3; bases outside the gene matches: 6.

The V gene is TRBV7-2, the J gene TRBJ2-2; TRBD1 matches 12 bases. Germline V gene lookup returns CDR1 SGHTA and CDR2 FQGNSA. V shed 5 bases and J 6 bases; nucleotides not matched to a gene: 7. The CDR3 is 16 amino acids. This CDR3 reads CASSITGTGGSGELFF. The DNA of the CDR3 is TGTGCCAGCAGCATAACCGGGACAGGGGGCTCCGGGGAGCTGTTTTTT.

This clone was detected once. The V and J genes are TRBV7-2 and TRBJ2-1, with 13 bases lining up with TRBD2. The CDR3 consists of 16 residues. Germline V lookup: CDR1 SGHTA, CDR2 FQGNSA. V lost 4 bases, J lost 8 bases, and 8 bases stayed unmatched. In DNA, the CDR3 is TGTGCCAGCAGCTCTGGACTAGCGGGAGTCAAAGATGAGCAGTTCTTC. Translated, it gives CASSSGLAGVKDEQFF.

The chain employs TRBV28 and TRBJ2-5; D is unclear. Looked up from germline, CDR1 is MDHEN and CDR2 is SYDVKM. Trimming removed 8 bases at V and 4 bases at J, with 11 bases between. This CDR3 spans 12 amino acids. The CDR3 here is CASEKSGETQYF. CDR3 sequence (DNA): TGTGCCAGCGAGAAGTCGGGAGAGACCCAGTACTTC.

This clone was seen a few times. The V gene is TRBV9, the J gene TRBJ2-1; the match to TRBD2 covers 10 bases. V trimming: 0 bases; J trimming: 6 bases; junction bases outside the gene matches: 9. The CDR3 covers 17 residues. Germline V gene sequence: CDR1 SGDLS, CDR2 YYNGEE. CDR3 sequence (DNA): TGTGCCAGCAGCGTAGGGGCTAGCGGGAGTATAAGCAATGAGCAGTTCTTC. This sequence encodes CASSVGASGSISNEQFF.

The rearrangement joins TRBV2 to TRBJ2-6; 7 bases are shared with TRBD1. Germline assignment: CDR1 SNHLY and CDR2 FYNNEI. V lost 5 bases and J lost 2; bases outside the gene matches: 3. The CDR3 contains 15 residues. The CDR3 here is CASSSGTAGANVLTF. In DNA form, the CDR3 reads TGTGCCAGCAGTAGTGGGACAGCTGGGGCCAACGTCCTGACTTTC.

The chain joins TRBV5-4 to TRBJ2-2, with 8 bases fitting TRBD1. CDR1 is SGHNT and CDR2 is YYREEE in the germline V gene (reference sequence). J was trimmed by 5 bases and V by 1 base; bases with no gene match: 4. This CDR3 comprises 15 residues. The chain's CDR3 is CASSLTGGGTGELFF. The DNA of the CDR3 is TGTGCCAGCAGCTTGACAGGGGGAGGAACCGGGGAGCTGTTTTTT.

The chain employs TRBV6-6 and TRBJ2-2; TRBD2 might be the D (6 bases). CDR3 size: 16 residues. Germline V gives CDR1 MNHNY, CDR2 SVGAGI (reference sequence). V lost 3 bases and J lost 4, with 15 bases in between. The CDR3, as DNA: TGTGCCAGCAGTTATGACGCTAGCGTGGGCACCGGGGAGCTGTTTTTT. This encodes CASSYDASVGTGELFF.

With respect to this clone: This sample includes further DNA sequences coding for the same CDR3. V gene TRBV7-3 combines with J gene TRBJ2-2, with D possibly matching TRBD1 (6 bases). This CDR3 region has 14 residues. The germline gives CDR1 SGHTA, CDR2 FQGTGA. The ends were cut back, 6 bases at V and 0 bases at J, with 8 bases in the middle. The DNA of the CDR3 is TGTGCCAGCAGACAGGGATCGAACACCGGGGAGCTGTTTTTT. Translating it yields CASRQGSNTGELFF.

This chain joins TRBV11-3 and TRBJ2-7; TRBD1 matches 7 bases. The CDR3 is made up of 17 amino acids. J was trimmed by 4 bases and V by 3 bases; bases with no gene match: 15. The V gene's germline CDR1 is SGHNT and CDR2 YENEEA. CDR3 region: CASSFSISGGVGYEQYF. CDR3 DNA sequence: TGTGCCAGCAGCTTCTCCATTTCAGGGGGTGTGGGATACGAGCAGTACTTC.

This chain joins TRBV7-2 and TRBJ2-7; D gene unclear. The CDR3 totals 14 residues. V dropped 4 bases and J dropped 3 bases, with 13 bases sitting between them. Germline V gene data show CDR1 as SGHTA and CDR2 as FQGNSA. Here the CDR3 reads CASSYDTLGYEQYF. CDR3 nucleotide sequence: TGTGCCAGCAGCTACGACACCCTCGGCTACGAGCAGTACTTC.

The V gene is TRBV10-1, the J gene TRBJ2-1, with 11 bases matching TRBD2. Germline CDR1 and CDR2: WNHNN and SYGVQD (reference sequence). The length of the CDR3 is 16 residues. The V and J ends lost 6 bases and 10 bases, in that order; junction bases with no gene match: 14. The CDR3 DNA reads as TGCGCCAGCAGCTCCACTAGCGGGAGCCCCCGGGGGGAGCAGTTCTTC. It yields the protein CASSSTSGSPRGEQFF.